The 29 T cell receptor beta chains below were found in one sample sequenced in a study of blood T cell repertoires in COVID-19. Assay used: immunoSEQ multiplex PCR; TCRdb lists only in-frame clones, some missing. The profile shows approximately 290,000 clones, around 82% of them singletons. The specimen was peripheral blood. All receptors derive from a human donor with COVID-19, enrolled during active disease. The donor label of this sample is uncertain.

This clone was picked up one time. J is TRBJ2-3 and V is TRBV7-2, with 7 nucleotides matching TRBD2. The germline V gene has CDR1 SGHTA and CDR2 FQGNSA. The V gene end was trimmed by 1 base and the J gene end by 0 bases; junction bases not matched to a gene: 4. The CDR3 covers 16 residues. CDR3 residues: CASSLGGSGSTDTQYF. As DNA, the CDR3 is TGTGCCAGCAGCTTAGGTGGTAGCGGGAGCACAGATACGCAGTATTTT.

The rearrangement joins TRBV19 to TRBJ1-5; TRBD1 matches 8 bases. The germline V gene has CDR1 LNHDA and CDR2 SQIVND (reference sequence). The trim removed 5 bases at V and 0 bases at J, leaving 9 bases unmatched. The CDR3 has 17 residues. Here the CDR3 DNA reads TGTGCCAGTAGTGGCCGACAGGGGACCCTTAGCAATCAGCCCCAGCATTTT. This translates into CASSGRQGTLSNQPQHF.

V and J are TRBV10-2 and TRBJ1-5, with D tentatively TRBD1 (6 bases). The germline gives CDR1 WSHSY, CDR2 SAAADI. CDR3 length equals 14 residues. Trimming removed 4 bases from V and 1 base from J, with 8 bases in between. The CDR3, as DNA: TGCGCCAGCAGTGTCGGACAGAGCAATCAGCCCCAGCATTTT. It codes for CASSVGQSNQPQHF.

This rearrangement joins TRBV7-9 to TRBJ2-7, with a weak D call TRBD2 (5 bases). Trimming took 5 bases from V and 4 from J, leaving 9 bases between them. Germline CDR1 reads SEHNR; CDR2 reads FQNEAQ (reference sequence). The length of the CDR3 is 12 residues. The CDR3 sequence: CASSTDYYEQYF. CDR3 nucleotides: TGTGCCAGCAGCACAGACTATTACGAGCAGTACTTC. Looking up the rest from reference TRBV7-9 and TRBJ2-7 gives the full variable domain: DTGVSQNPRHKITKRGQNVTFRCDPISEHNRLYWYRQTLGQGPEFLTYFQNEAQLEKSRLLSDRFSAERPKGSFSTLEIQRTEQGDSAMYLCASSTDYYEQYFGPGTRLTVT.

This clone appeared a single time. The chain joins TRBV30 to TRBJ2-4, with TRBD1 matching 7 bases. Losses at the gene ends were 0 bases for V and 8 bases for J; bases not matched to a gene: 7. Germline V lookup: CDR1 GTSNPN, CDR2 SVGIG (reference sequence). The CDR3 loop spans 14 amino acids. The CDR3 bases are TGTGCCTGGAGTGTAGGGACAGCTGGGGACATTCAGTACTTC. Translation gives CAWSVGTAGDIQYF.

This clone was observed once. This chain joins TRBV11-2 and TRBJ2-1; maybe TRBD2 (5 bases). Germline lookup yields CDR1 SGHAT and CDR2 FQNNGV. Between the trimmed V and J ends, which lost 5 bases and 2 bases, there was a span of 22 bases. The length of the CDR3 is 18 residues. This CDR3 is CASSPTLSVAFTYNEQFF. CDR3 DNA sequence: TGTGCCAGCAGCCCTACCCTCTCCGTAGCGTTCACCTACAATGAGCAGTTCTTC. The full variable domain, in which reference TRBV11-2 and TRBJ2-1 provide the parts outside the CDR3, is EAGVAQSPRYKIIEKRQSVAFWCNPISGHATLYWYQQILGQGPKLLIQFQNNGVVDDSQLPKDRFSAERLKGVDSTLKIQPAKLEDSAVYLCASSPTLSVAFTYNEQFFGPGTRLTVL.

This clone occurred once. The rearrangement joins TRBV5-4 to TRBJ1-2; D unresolved. This CDR3 region has 18 residues. Deletions cut 4 bases from V and 1 base from J, with 23 bases between. Per the germline V gene, CDR1 is SGHNT and CDR2 is YYREEE (reference sequence). The CDR3 protein is CASSPPRRQIFFNYGYTF. The CDR3 bases are TGTGCCAGCAGCCCCCCCCGTCGTCAGATATTCTTTAACTATGGCTACACCTTC.

The rearrangement links TRBV7-3 to TRBJ2-1; 7 bases align to TRBD2. With V trimmed by 2 bases and J by 6 bases, 4 bases remained unmatched. In germline, CDR1 is SGHTA, CDR2 FQGTGA. This CDR3 spans 14 amino acids. CDR3 region: CASSLGTNTNEQFF. CDR3 sequence (DNA): TGTGCCAGCAGCTTAGGGACTAATACCAATGAGCAGTTCTTC.

The chain carries TRBV28 and TRBJ2-3; D ambiguous. Germline V CDR1 and CDR2: MDHEN, SYDVKM. The CDR3 totals 17 residues. With 4 bases removed from V and 0 bases from J, the gap between germline ends came to 17 bases. CDR3 protein: CASSSDTSYPSTDTQYF. The CDR3 DNA reads as TGTGCCAGCAGTTCTGACACGAGTTACCCCAGCACAGATACGCAGTATTTT.

This rearrangement joins TRBV7-2 to TRBJ1-4; D possibly corresponds to TRBD1 (6 bases). The CDR3 consists of 15 residues. Germline V gene lookup returns CDR1 SGHTA and CDR2 FQGNSA. The germline V and J ends were trimmed by 4 bases and 4 bases, with 13 bases remaining between them. The CDR3, as DNA: TGTGCCAGCAGCTCGGACCGGGACAATAATGAAAAACTGTTTTTT. Residues: CASSSDRDNNEKLFF.

The chain couples TRBV6-5 to TRBJ2-3; 11 bases line up with TRBD2. CDR1 and CDR2 from the germline V gene are MNHEY and SVGAGI. V shed 4 bases and J 2 bases; nucleotides not matched to a gene: 5. The CDR3 loop spans 16 amino acids. CDR3 coding DNA: TGTGCCAGCAGTTCACTAGCGGGAGTTTCCACAGATACGCAGTATTTT. Protein product: CASSSLAGVSTDTQYF.

The V gene is TRBV5-1, the J gene TRBJ2-3, with 10 bases fitting TRBD2. V trimming: 1 base; J trimming: 3 bases; junction bases outside the gene matches: 2. CDR3 length: 15 residues. Germline CDR1 and CDR2: SGHRS and YFSETQ. CDR3: CASSLLGLATDTQYF. The CDR3 DNA follows: TGCGCCAGCAGCTTGCTGGGACTAGCGACAGATACGCAGTATTTT.

V usage is TRBV6-1 and J usage is TRBJ1-2, with D unresolved. Trimming stripped 2 bases from V and 8 bases from J, with 12 bases between. CDR3 length: 13 amino acids. The germline gives CDR1 MNHNS, CDR2 SASEGT. The CDR3 protein is CASSEPPPLGYTF. The DNA of the CDR3 is TGTGCCAGCAGTGAACCCCCCCCTTTGGGCTACACCTTC.

V and J are TRBV3-1 (or the pseudogene TRBV3-2) and TRBJ1-5, with D possibly TRBD1 on 6 matching bases. Germline-derived CDR1 and CDR2 are LGHDT and YNNKEL (reference sequence). Trimming stripped 0 bases from V and 6 bases from J, with 15 bases between. The CDR3 loop spans 16 amino acids. Written as DNA, the CDR3 is TGTGCCAGCAGCCAAGATTGGGCAGGGGATGGTCAGCCCCAGCATTTT. This encodes CASSQDWAGDGQPQHF.

V gene TRBV19 combines with J gene TRBJ2-3, with TRBD2 as a possible D gene (5 bases). This CDR3 comprises 16 residues. Germline V CDR1 and CDR2: LNHDA, SQIVND (reference sequence). V lost 5 bases and J 0 bases, leaving 15 bases between the germline ends. For the CDR3, the DNA is TGTGCCAGTAGTCCAGATGGGCGGGCTAGCACAGATACGCAGTATTTT. Residues: CASSPDGRASTDTQYF.

This clone has more than one count but fewer than ten. This sequence joins TRBV6-5 and TRBJ2-1; tentative D call: TRBD1 (5 bases). CDR1 is MNHEY and CDR2 is SVGAGI in the germline V gene. The V end lost 9 bases, the J end lost 5 bases, and 11 bases lay between the germline ends. The CDR3 is made up of 12 amino acids. The CDR3 sequence: CASRQRDNEQFF. The CDR3 nucleotides read TGTGCCAGTCGACAGAGAGACAATGAGCAGTTCTTC.

The gene calls are TRBV4-3 and TRBJ2-3, with a possible D match to TRBD1 (5 bases). Germline V gene sequence: CDR1 LGHNA, CDR2 YSLEER. Trimming left V 1 base short and J 7 bases short, with 15 bases between. The CDR3 covers 15 residues. The CDR3 here is CASSQVVGVRNTQYF. The CDR3 nucleotides read TGCGCCAGCAGCCAAGTTGTAGGGGTCAGGAATACGCAGTATTTT.

The V and J genes are TRBV19 and TRBJ2-7, with D possibly being TRBD2 (6 bases). V lost 5 bases to trimming and J lost 2 bases, with 19 bases between them. The germline CDR1 and CDR2 sequences are LNHDA and SQIVND (reference sequence). The CDR3 covers 16 residues. The CDR3: CASSARRGGEPYEQYF. Written as DNA, the CDR3 is TGTGCCAGTAGTGCCCGGCGGGGAGGAGAGCCCTACGAGCAGTACTTC.

The chain recombines TRBV28 with TRBJ2-7; 8 bases are a match to TRBD1. Per germline, CDR1 MDHEN and CDR2 SYDVKM. The CDR3 has 13 amino acids. Trimming removed 6 bases from V and 0 bases from J; junction bases left unmatched: 1. CDR3 in amino acids: CASRGTGSYEQYF. CDR3 in DNA: TGTGCCAGCAGGGGGACAGGCTCCTACGAGCAGTACTTC. Supplemented by reference TRBV28 and TRBJ2-7, the full variable domain reads DVKVTQSSRYLVKRTGEKVFLECVQDMDHENMFWYRQDPGLGLRLIYFSYDVKMKEKGDIPEGYSVSREKKERFSLILESASTNQTSMYLCASRGTGSYEQYFGPGTRLTVT.

V is TRBV29-1 and J is TRBJ2-4; 9 positions match TRBD2. Looked up from germline, CDR1 is SQVTM and CDR2 is ANQGSEA. V shed 7 bases and J 8 bases; nucleotides not matched to a gene: 6. CDR3 length: 12 amino acids. CDR3 residues: CSGGLAMDIQYF. Here the CDR3 DNA reads TGCAGCGGGGGACTAGCCATGGACATTCAGTACTTC.

The chain has TRBV7-2 and TRBJ2-2, with TRBD2 as a possible D gene (7 bases). The germline gives CDR1 SGHTA, CDR2 FQGNSA. Trimming removed 5 bases at V and 1 base at J, with 20 bases between. The CDR3 has 18 residues. The CDR3 DNA is TGTGCCAGCAGCCCGGGGGGCGGGAGAACGTTGAACACCGGGGAGCTGTTTTTT. Its protein is CASSPGGGRTLNTGELFF.

The chain employs TRBV5-4 and TRBJ2-7; possible D gene TRBD2, 7 bases. V was clipped by 4 bases and J by 0 bases, with 17 bases between them. The CDR3 sequence is 16 residues long. Per germline, CDR1 SGHNT and CDR2 YYREEE (reference sequence). CDR3 sequence (DNA): TGTGCCAGCAGCCCCGGGGGGCCATCGCGCTCCTACGAGCAGTACTTC. It yields the protein CASSPGGPSRSYEQYF.

The chain employs TRBV15 and TRBJ1-5; 7 nucleotides align to TRBD1. Germline values: CDR1 LNHNV, CDR2 YYDKDF (reference sequence). The junction had 7 bases not matched to a gene; V was cut back by 4 bases and J by 4 bases. The CDR3 totals 15 residues. The CDR3 is CATSTTSGGNQPQHF. CDR3 DNA: TGTGCCACCAGCACCACTTCAGGGGGAAATCAGCCCCAGCATTTT.

This clone has just one count. The chain combines TRBV10-3 with TRBJ1-3, with D maybe TRBD1 (6 bases). CDR3 length: 17 residues. Germline V lookup: CDR1 ENHRY, CDR2 SYGVKD. Trimming shortened V by 4 bases and J by 0 bases, and 16 bases separated the two germline ends. The CDR3 region has the DNA TGTGCCATCAGTGCCAGGGACATACCACCCTCTGGAAACACCATATATTTT. Its protein is CAISARDIPPSGNTIYF.

The chain joins TRBV19 to TRBJ2-1, with 9 nucleotides matching TRBD2. J lost 9 bases, V lost 5 bases, and 14 bases had no gene match. This CDR3 contains 16 residues. The germline V gene has CDR1 LNHDA and CDR2 SQIVND (reference sequence). This CDR3 reads CASSVPRSGRFSEQFF. The DNA of the CDR3 is TGTGCCAGTAGTGTCCCGAGAAGCGGGAGGTTCAGTGAGCAGTTCTTC.

This clone was picked up a small number of times. The rearrangement joins TRBV21-1 to TRBJ1-5; TRBD1 is the table's D call, not checked against the DNA. TRBV21-1 has pseudogene status. The CDR3 is 16 residues long. The CDR3 nucleotides are TGTGCCAGCAGCAAGCGGTCACAGGGCCCTCATCAGCCCCAGCATTTT. Encoded protein: CASSKRSQGPHQPQHF.

The rearrangement uses TRBV27 and TRBJ1-1, with 8 positions matching TRBD1. CDR1 and CDR2 from the germline V gene are MNHEY and SMNVEV (reference sequence). The ends lost 3 bases at V and 5 bases at J; junction bases unmatched: 14. The CDR3 totals 17 residues. As DNA, the CDR3 is TGTGCCAGCAGTTTTTCGAGGCCAGGGGGCTCGCCGACTGAAGCTTTCTTT. Amino acid sequence: CASSFSRPGGSPTEAFF.

V usage is TRBV7-2 and J usage is TRBJ2-3; tentatively, D is TRBD2 (5 bases). In germline, CDR1 is SGHTA, CDR2 FQGNSA. CDR3 length: 16 amino acids. V shed 2 bases and J shed 4 bases, with 16 bases lying between them. The CDR3 DNA reads TGTGCCAGCAGCTTAATGGTGGGAGCCCCCTCAGATACGCAGTATTTT. It encodes CASSLMVGAPSDTQYF.

V gene TRBV4-2 combines with J gene TRBJ1-5, with D possibly matching TRBD1 (5 bases). Per the germline V gene, CDR1 is LGHNA and CDR2 is YNFKEQ. The CDR3 contains 13 residues. Trimming cost V 3 bases and J 5 bases, with 8 bases left between them. CDR3 sequence (DNA): TGTGCCAGCAGCCAGGACAAAGATCAGCCCCAGCATTTT. This gives the protein CASSQDKDQPQHF.